The rows below give T cell receptor beta chains drawn from one sample of a study of blood T cell repertoires in COVID-19. The data were produced by immunoSEQ multiplex PCR, yet TCRdb's version contains in-frame clones alone and is incomplete. Found here are about 320,000 clones, roughly nine tenths of them singletons; the top ten hold roughly 3.9%. Sample: PBMCs or T cells enriched from blood (not recorded which). The receptor set was obtained from a woman in her twenties or thirties who had been exposed to COVID-19. Both conserved end residues are part of each CDR3. The order of the fields is CDR3 protein, CDR3 DNA, D gene, clone size, CDR3 length, J gene, V gene. A D gene is named only where the DNA matches it firmly. A clone size is listed for some rows: how often the clone was seen (once, few, many), or a class if it is expanded.

cdr3_aa: CASSLSRRTGTSPLHF
cdr3_nt: TGTGCCAGCAGTTTATCCCGGCGGACAGGGACTTCACCCCTCCACTTT
d_call: TRBD1
clone_size: NA
cdr3_length: 16
j_call: TRBJ1-6
v_call: TRBV27

cdr3_aa: CASSPAGLAGGPGNEQFF
cdr3_nt: TGTGCCAGCTCACCCGCCGGACTAGCGGGGGGGCCGGGGAATGAGCAGTTCTTC
d_call: TRBD2
clone_size: NA
cdr3_length: 18
j_call: TRBJ2-1
v_call: TRBV18

cdr3_aa: CASSQGQGITEAFF
cdr3_nt: TGTGCCAGTAGCCAGGGACAGGGTATCACTGAAGCTTTCTTT
d_call: TRBD1
clone_size: once
cdr3_length: 14
j_call: TRBJ1-1
v_call: TRBV19

cdr3_aa: CASSLDPTSGANVLTF
cdr3_nt: TGCGCCAGCAGCTTGGATCCTACCTCTGGGGCCAACGTCCTGACTTTC
d_call: NA
clone_size: NA
cdr3_length: 16
j_call: TRBJ2-6
v_call: TRBV5-1

cdr3_aa: CASRSGASGNTIYF
cdr3_nt: TGTGCCAGCAGGTCTGGGGCATCTGGAAACACCATATATTTT
d_call: NA
clone_size: NA
cdr3_length: 14
j_call: TRBJ1-3
v_call: TRBV27

cdr3_aa: CASTDTYEQYF
cdr3_nt: TGTGCCAGCACCGACACCTACGAGCAGTACTTC
d_call: NA
clone_size: NA
cdr3_length: 11
j_call: TRBJ2-7
v_call: TRBV6-5

cdr3_aa: CAISEPTGTSGGARRHEQYF
cdr3_nt: TGTGCCATCAGTGAGCCTACTGGGACTAGCGGGGGGGCCCGCCGTCACGAGCAGTACTTC
d_call: TRBD2
clone_size: NA
cdr3_length: 20
j_call: TRBJ2-7
v_call: TRBV10-3

cdr3_aa: CATSRDRVKPTEAFF
cdr3_nt: TGTGCCACCAGTAGGGACAGGGTAAAGCCCACTGAAGCTTTCTTT
d_call: TRBD1
clone_size: NA
cdr3_length: 15
j_call: TRBJ1-1
v_call: TRBV15

cdr3_aa: CASSIGQGGHSPLHF
cdr3_nt: TGTGCCAGTAGTATCGGACAGGGGGGACATTCACCCCTCCACTTT
d_call: TRBD1
clone_size: NA
cdr3_length: 15
j_call: TRBJ1-6
v_call: TRBV19

cdr3_aa: CASSQAGRGHFGYGYTF
cdr3_nt: TGTGCCAGCAGCCAAGCCGGTAGGGGGCACTTTGGCTATGGCTACACCTTC
d_call: TRBD1
clone_size: NA
cdr3_length: 17
j_call: TRBJ1-2
v_call: TRBV14

cdr3_aa: CASSRDSDYNSPLHF
cdr3_nt: TGTGCCAGCTCAAGGGACAGCGATTATAATTCACCCCTCCACTTT
d_call: TRBD1
clone_size: NA
cdr3_length: 15
j_call: TRBJ1-6
v_call: TRBV18

cdr3_aa: CASSLDGGSGGATQYF
cdr3_nt: TGTGCCAGCAGCTTAGATGGGGGTAGCGGTGGCGCAACGCAGTATTTT
d_call: NA
clone_size: NA
cdr3_length: 16
j_call: TRBJ2-3
v_call: TRBV7-6

cdr3_aa: CASTPAGLSYNEQFF
cdr3_nt: TGTGCCAGCACCCCCGCGGGTCTCTCCTACAATGAGCAGTTCTTC
d_call: NA
clone_size: NA
cdr3_length: 15
j_call: TRBJ2-1
v_call: TRBV27

cdr3_aa: CASSQDHSSARDGYTF
cdr3_nt: TGTGCCAGCAGCCAAGATCATTCCTCCGCGCGGGATGGCTACACCTTC
d_call: NA
clone_size: NA
cdr3_length: 16
j_call: TRBJ1-2
v_call: TRBV4-2

cdr3_aa: CASSSQGFTEAFF
cdr3_nt: TGTGCCAGCAGTTCACAGGGTTTTACTGAAGCTTTCTTT
d_call: NA
clone_size: NA
cdr3_length: 13
j_call: TRBJ1-1
v_call: TRBV6-5

cdr3_aa: CASSLRQGNEQYF
cdr3_nt: TGTGCCAGCAGCCTAAGACAGGGGAACGAGCAGTACTTC
d_call: TRBD1
clone_size: NA
cdr3_length: 13
j_call: TRBJ2-7
v_call: TRBV5-4

cdr3_aa: CASLPRPSGGVKFVDTQYF
cdr3_nt: TGCGCCAGCCTCCCTCGGCCTAGCGGGGGCGTCAAATTTGTGGATACGCAGTATTTT
d_call: TRBD2
clone_size: NA
cdr3_length: 19
j_call: TRBJ2-3
v_call: TRBV10-1

cdr3_aa: CASSRDTSNYGYTF
cdr3_nt: TGTGCCAGCAGCCGGGACACATCTAACTATGGCTACACCTTC
d_call: NA
clone_size: NA
cdr3_length: 14
j_call: TRBJ1-2
v_call: TRBV5-4

cdr3_aa: CASSLETDPREKLFF
cdr3_nt: TGTGCCAGCAGCTTAGAAACCGACCCGAGGGAAAAACTGTTTTTT
d_call: NA
clone_size: NA
cdr3_length: 15
j_call: TRBJ1-4
v_call: TRBV7-9

cdr3_aa: CASSLNQGLRDEKLFF
cdr3_nt: TGTGCCAGCAGCTTAAACCAGGGGCTAAGGGATGAAAAACTGTTTTTT
d_call: NA
clone_size: NA
cdr3_length: 16
j_call: TRBJ1-4
v_call: TRBV7-6

cdr3_aa: CATRGADTDTQYF
cdr3_nt: TGTGCCACCAGGGGGGCTGACACAGATACGCAGTATTTT
d_call: NA
clone_size: NA
cdr3_length: 13
j_call: TRBJ2-3
v_call: TRBV24-1

cdr3_aa: CASSERGKYIQYF
cdr3_nt: TGTGCCAGCAGTGAAAGGGGCAAATACATTCAGTACTTC
d_call: NA
clone_size: NA
cdr3_length: 13
j_call: TRBJ2-4
v_call: TRBV25-1

cdr3_aa: CASSKQIQDRDFTQPQHF
cdr3_nt: TGTGCCAGTAGTAAGCAGATTCAGGACAGGGATTTTACTCAGCCCCAGCATTTT
d_call: TRBD1
clone_size: NA
cdr3_length: 18
j_call: TRBJ1-5
v_call: TRBV19

cdr3_aa: CASSLGGPNTDTQYF
cdr3_nt: TGCGCCAGCAGCTTGGGTGGGCCTAACACAGATACGCAGTATTTT
d_call: NA
clone_size: NA
cdr3_length: 15
j_call: TRBJ2-3
v_call: TRBV5-1

cdr3_aa: CASSWDRPYGYTF
cdr3_nt: TGTGCCAGCAGCTGGGACAGACCCTATGGCTACACCTTC
d_call: TRBD1
clone_size: NA
cdr3_length: 13
j_call: TRBJ1-2
v_call: TRBV7-9

cdr3_aa: CASSQGRGPWNTEAFF
cdr3_nt: TGTGCCAGCAGCCAAGGCAGGGGGCCCTGGAACACTGAAGCTTTCTTT
d_call: TRBD1
clone_size: NA
cdr3_length: 16
j_call: TRBJ1-1
v_call: TRBV14

cdr3_aa: CASKDSHNEKLFF
cdr3_nt: TGTGCCAGCAAGGACAGTCACAATGAAAAACTGTTTTTT
d_call: NA
clone_size: NA
cdr3_length: 13
j_call: TRBJ1-4
v_call: TRBV6-5

cdr3_aa: CASSPQGMNTEAFF
cdr3_nt: TGTGCCAGCAGCCCTCAGGGGATGAACACTGAAGCTTTCTTT
d_call: NA
clone_size: NA
cdr3_length: 14
j_call: TRBJ1-1
v_call: TRBV7-2

cdr3_aa: CASRTPGQGFGYTF
cdr3_nt: TGTGCCAGCAGAACACCGGGACAGGGGTTTGGCTACACCTTC
d_call: TRBD1
clone_size: NA
cdr3_length: 14
j_call: TRBJ1-2
v_call: TRBV2

cdr3_aa: CATSGGTGSNTGELFF
cdr3_nt: TGTGCCACCAGTGGCGGGACAGGGAGCAACACCGGGGAGCTGTTTTTT
d_call: TRBD1
clone_size: once
cdr3_length: 16
j_call: TRBJ2-2
v_call: TRBV24-1

cdr3_aa: CASSAHRVPNTEAFF
cdr3_nt: TGTGCCAGCAGCGCCCACAGGGTTCCGAACACTGAAGCTTTCTTT
d_call: NA
clone_size: NA
cdr3_length: 15
j_call: TRBJ1-1
v_call: TRBV7-2

cdr3_aa: CARSWGPRGGRTEAFF
cdr3_nt: TGTGCCAGAAGCTGGGGGCCGAGAGGTGGTAGGACTGAAGCTTTCTTT
d_call: NA
clone_size: NA
cdr3_length: 16
j_call: TRBJ1-1
v_call: TRBV5-3

cdr3_aa: CASSLRTGNEKLFF
cdr3_nt: TGTGCCAGCAGCCTCCGGACGGGAAATGAAAAACTGTTTTTT
d_call: NA
clone_size: NA
cdr3_length: 14
j_call: TRBJ1-4
v_call: TRBV14

cdr3_aa: CSVTTGQGAPGELFF
cdr3_nt: TGCAGCGTAACGACGGGACAGGGGGCGCCCGGGGAGCTGTTTTTT
d_call: TRBD1
clone_size: NA
cdr3_length: 15
j_call: TRBJ2-2
v_call: TRBV29-1

cdr3_aa: CASSSRTGQTEAFF
cdr3_nt: TGTGCCAGCAGCTCGAGGACAGGGCAAACTGAAGCTTTCTTT
d_call: TRBD1
clone_size: NA
cdr3_length: 14
j_call: TRBJ1-1
v_call: TRBV5-5

cdr3_aa: CASSYFRGSNQPQHF
cdr3_nt: TGTGCCAGCAGTTACTTTCGTGGCAGCAATCAGCCCCAGCATTTT
d_call: NA
clone_size: NA
cdr3_length: 15
j_call: TRBJ1-5
v_call: TRBV6-2/TRBV6-3

cdr3_aa: CASTPRGAANTGELFF
cdr3_nt: TGTGCCAGCACCCCCAGGGGAGCTGCGAACACCGGGGAGCTGTTTTTT
d_call: NA
clone_size: NA
cdr3_length: 16
j_call: TRBJ2-2
v_call: TRBV9

cdr3_aa: CASSRWGGDEAFF
cdr3_nt: TGTGCCAGCTCTAGGTGGGGGGGGGATGAAGCTTTCTTT
d_call: NA
clone_size: NA
cdr3_length: 13
j_call: TRBJ1-1
v_call: TRBV6-4

cdr3_aa: CASSPCRGGNTEAFF
cdr3_nt: TGTGCCAGCAGCCCCTGTCGCGGGGGGAACACTGAAGCTTTCTTT
d_call: NA
clone_size: once
cdr3_length: 15
j_call: TRBJ1-1
v_call: TRBV5-5

cdr3_aa: CASSLDRNSPLHF
cdr3_nt: TGTGCCAGCAGCTTGGACAGAAATTCACCCCTCCACTTT
d_call: NA
clone_size: NA
cdr3_length: 13
j_call: TRBJ1-6
v_call: TRBV11-3

cdr3_aa: CATSRGVVISYEQYF
cdr3_nt: TGTGCCACCAGCAGAGGCGTCGTCATCTCCTACGAGCAGTACTTC
d_call: NA
clone_size: NA
cdr3_length: 15
j_call: TRBJ2-7
v_call: TRBV15

cdr3_aa: CSASLGAVRQETQYF
cdr3_nt: TGCAGTGCTAGTCTGGGGGCAGTTCGACAAGAGACCCAGTACTTC
d_call: NA
clone_size: NA
cdr3_length: 15
j_call: TRBJ2-5
v_call: TRBV20-1

cdr3_aa: CATSRGAGSYGYTF
cdr3_nt: TGTGCCACCAGCAGAGGGGCAGGTAGCTATGGCTACACCTTC
d_call: NA
clone_size: NA
cdr3_length: 14
j_call: TRBJ1-2
v_call: TRBV15

cdr3_aa: CAITVGQSYEQYF
cdr3_nt: TGTGCCATCACAGTGGGACAGTCCTACGAGCAGTACTTC
d_call: TRBD1
clone_size: NA
cdr3_length: 13
j_call: TRBJ2-7
v_call: TRBV10-3

cdr3_aa: CASSGDRGFPQPQHF
cdr3_nt: TGTGCCAGCAGCGGGGACAGGGGGTTCCCTCAGCCCCAGCATTTT
d_call: TRBD1
clone_size: NA
cdr3_length: 15
j_call: TRBJ1-5
v_call: TRBV2

cdr3_aa: CASTRDSGNTIYF
cdr3_nt: TGTGCCAGTACCCGGGACTCTGGAAACACCATATATTTT
d_call: NA
clone_size: NA
cdr3_length: 13
j_call: TRBJ1-3
v_call: TRBV2

cdr3_aa: CASSVDGTGEETQYF
cdr3_nt: TGTGCCAGCAGCGTAGATGGGACAGGGGAGGAGACCCAGTACTTC
d_call: TRBD1
clone_size: NA
cdr3_length: 15
j_call: TRBJ2-5
v_call: TRBV9

cdr3_aa: CASSSGQNNEKLFF
cdr3_nt: TGCGCCAGCAGCTCGGGACAGAATAATGAAAAACTGTTTTTT
d_call: TRBD1
clone_size: once
cdr3_length: 14
j_call: TRBJ1-4
v_call: TRBV5-1

cdr3_aa: CASAHRELSSPTLFF
cdr3_nt: TGTGCCAGCGCCCACCGGGAGCTTAGTTCCCCTACTCTGTTTTTT
d_call: NA
clone_size: NA
cdr3_length: 15
j_call: TRBJ1-4
v_call: TRBV6-5

cdr3_aa: CASSPGRLVRNGEQFF
cdr3_nt: TGTGCCAGCAGCCCCGGTAGACTAGTCAGGAACGGTGAGCAGTTCTTC
d_call: NA
clone_size: NA
cdr3_length: 16
j_call: TRBJ2-1
v_call: TRBV7-7